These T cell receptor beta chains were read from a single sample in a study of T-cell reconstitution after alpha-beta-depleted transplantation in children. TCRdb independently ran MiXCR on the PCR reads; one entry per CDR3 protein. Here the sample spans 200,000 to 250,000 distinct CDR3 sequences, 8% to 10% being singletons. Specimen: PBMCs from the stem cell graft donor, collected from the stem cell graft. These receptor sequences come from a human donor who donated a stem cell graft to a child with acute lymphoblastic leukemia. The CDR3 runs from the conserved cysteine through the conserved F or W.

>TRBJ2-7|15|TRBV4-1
CASSQETGLPYEQYF
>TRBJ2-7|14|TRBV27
CASSSQGPRYEQYF
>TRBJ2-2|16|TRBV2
CASRPWGLAGVEELFF
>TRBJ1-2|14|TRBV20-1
CSATPGMGVQGYTF
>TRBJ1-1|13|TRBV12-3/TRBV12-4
CASSPNRASEAFF
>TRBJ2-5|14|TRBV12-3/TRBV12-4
CASSSGFGGETQYF
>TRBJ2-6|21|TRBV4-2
CASSQELQGTSLNSGANVLTF
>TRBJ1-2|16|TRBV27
CASSLMGTATAYGYTF
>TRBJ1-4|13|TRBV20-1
CSAIEGHREKLFF
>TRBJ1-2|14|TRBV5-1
CASSLQDLDYGYTF
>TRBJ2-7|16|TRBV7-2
CASSLAGGTTPYEQYF
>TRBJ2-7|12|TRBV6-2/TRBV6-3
CATRGGIYEQYF
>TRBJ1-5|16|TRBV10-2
CASSQSSGGRDQPQHF
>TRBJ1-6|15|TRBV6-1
CASSPQGFGNSPLHF
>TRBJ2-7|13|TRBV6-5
CASSYTAGELQYF
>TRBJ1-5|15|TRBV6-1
CASSESHGDVWPQHF
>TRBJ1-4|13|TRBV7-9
CASSLEYKVELFF
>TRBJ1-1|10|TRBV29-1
CSVGGTEAFF
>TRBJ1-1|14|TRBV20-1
CSVLRGRGDTEAFF
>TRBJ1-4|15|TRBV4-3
CASSQVKGLDEKLFF
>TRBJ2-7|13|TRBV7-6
CASSLTTGNEQYF
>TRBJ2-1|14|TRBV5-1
CASSLTGRYNEQFF
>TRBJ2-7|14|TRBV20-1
CSATTTRDGYEQYF
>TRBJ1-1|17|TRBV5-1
CASSLGPSGTENTEAFF
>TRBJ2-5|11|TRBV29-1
CSVGRYETQYF
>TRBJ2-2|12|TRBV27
CASRANTGELFF
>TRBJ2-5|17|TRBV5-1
CASSLSLLAGGQETQYF
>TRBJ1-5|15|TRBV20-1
CSARAQGARNQPQHF
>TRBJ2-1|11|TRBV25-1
CASAPGDEQFF
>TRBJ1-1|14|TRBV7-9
CASSSLKGEAEAFF
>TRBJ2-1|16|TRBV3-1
CASSQDSYNSYNEQFF
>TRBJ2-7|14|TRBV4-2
CASSPGRLSYEQYF
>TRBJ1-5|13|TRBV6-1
CASSASQDQPQHF
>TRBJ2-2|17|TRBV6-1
CASLGLAGGQAGGELFF
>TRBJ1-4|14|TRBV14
CASSQWDANEKLFF
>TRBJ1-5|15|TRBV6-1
CASSEAIWGNQPQHF
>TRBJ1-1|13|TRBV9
CASSFRVGTEAFF
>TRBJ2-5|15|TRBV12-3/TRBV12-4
CASSRGTGPGETQYF
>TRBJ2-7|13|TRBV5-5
CASSSGPPGEQYF
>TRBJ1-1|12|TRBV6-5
CASKDRNTEAFF
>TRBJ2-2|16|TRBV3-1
CASSQRDRGNTGELFF
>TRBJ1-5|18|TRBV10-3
CAISKDRPRSLSNQPQHF
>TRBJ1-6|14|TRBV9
CASSDGGRDSPLHF
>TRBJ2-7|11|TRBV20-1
CSAGLLGEQYF
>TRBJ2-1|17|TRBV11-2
CASSLEAGLRSYNEQFF
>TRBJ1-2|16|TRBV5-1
CASGRSPGQGDVGYTF
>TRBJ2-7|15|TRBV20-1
CSAPGLGESPYEQYF
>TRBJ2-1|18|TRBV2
CASSEWLAGGSSYNEQFF
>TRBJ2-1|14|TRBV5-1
CASSLGTSGGEQFF
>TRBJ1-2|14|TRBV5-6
CASSLGMVYNGYTF
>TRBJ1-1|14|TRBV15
CATTETVMNTEAFF
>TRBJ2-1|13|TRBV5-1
CASSLGPRNEQFF
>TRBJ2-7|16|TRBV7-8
CASRNDPGLITYEQYF
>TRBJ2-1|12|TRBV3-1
CASSQTANEQFF
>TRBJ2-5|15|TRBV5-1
CASSLALGFEETQYF
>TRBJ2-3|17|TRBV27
CASSATGTTPSTDTQYF